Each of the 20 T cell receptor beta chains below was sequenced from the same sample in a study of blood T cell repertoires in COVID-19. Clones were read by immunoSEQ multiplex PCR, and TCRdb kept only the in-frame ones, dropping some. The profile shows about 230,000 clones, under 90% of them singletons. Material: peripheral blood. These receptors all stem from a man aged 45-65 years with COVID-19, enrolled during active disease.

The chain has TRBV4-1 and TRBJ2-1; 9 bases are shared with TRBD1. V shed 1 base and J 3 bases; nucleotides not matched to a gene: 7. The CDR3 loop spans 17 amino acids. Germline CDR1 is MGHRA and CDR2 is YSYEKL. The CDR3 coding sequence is TGCGCCAGCAGCCAAGTTTCCGGGACAGGGAACTACAATGAGCAGTTCTTC. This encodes CASSQVSGTGNYNEQFF.

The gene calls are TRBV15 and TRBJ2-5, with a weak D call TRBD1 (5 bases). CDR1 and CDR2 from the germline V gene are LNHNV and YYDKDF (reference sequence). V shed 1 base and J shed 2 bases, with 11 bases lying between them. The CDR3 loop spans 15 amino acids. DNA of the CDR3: TGTGCCACCAGCAGAGGGAATAGACAGCAAGAGACCCAGTACTTC. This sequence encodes CATSRGNRQQETQYF.

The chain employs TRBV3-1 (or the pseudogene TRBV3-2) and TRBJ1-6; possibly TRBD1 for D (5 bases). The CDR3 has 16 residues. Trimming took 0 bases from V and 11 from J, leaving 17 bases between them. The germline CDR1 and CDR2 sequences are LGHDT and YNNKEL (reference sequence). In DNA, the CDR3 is TGTGCCAGCAGCCAAGAAGTCGGTCAGGGCTCCACACCCCTCCACTTT. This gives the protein CASSQEVGQGSTPLHF.

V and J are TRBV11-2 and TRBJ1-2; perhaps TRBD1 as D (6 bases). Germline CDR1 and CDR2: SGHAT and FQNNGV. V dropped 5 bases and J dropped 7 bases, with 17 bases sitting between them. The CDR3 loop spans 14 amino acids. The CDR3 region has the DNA TGTGCCAGCAGCCTCCACAGGGAACGGGGTGGCTACACCTTC. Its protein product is CASSLHRERGGYTF.

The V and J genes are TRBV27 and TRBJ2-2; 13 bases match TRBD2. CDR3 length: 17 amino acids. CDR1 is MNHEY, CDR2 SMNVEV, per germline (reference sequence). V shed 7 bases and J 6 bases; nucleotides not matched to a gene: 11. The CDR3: CASTGLAGVDGAGELFF. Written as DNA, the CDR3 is TGTGCCAGCACAGGACTAGCGGGAGTAGATGGTGCCGGGGAGCTGTTTTTT.

CDR3 DNA: TGTGCCAGCTCTGAGACCGGGACAGGGAATGAAAAACTGTTTTTT. Translating it yields CASSETGTGNEKLFF. This chain links TRBV18 with TRBJ1-4; TRBD1 aligns across 9 bases. V lost 6 bases and J lost 5; bases outside the gene matches: 7. The germline V gene has CDR1 KGHSH and CDR2 LQKENI. This CDR3 has 15 amino acids.

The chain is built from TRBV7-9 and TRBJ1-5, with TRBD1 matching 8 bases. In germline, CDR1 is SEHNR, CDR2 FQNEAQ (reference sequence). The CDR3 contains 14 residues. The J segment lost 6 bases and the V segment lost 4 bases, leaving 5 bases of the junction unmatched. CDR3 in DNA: TGTGCCAGCAGCTCGACAGGGGTAGGTCAGCCCCAGCATTTT. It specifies CASSSTGVGQPQHF.

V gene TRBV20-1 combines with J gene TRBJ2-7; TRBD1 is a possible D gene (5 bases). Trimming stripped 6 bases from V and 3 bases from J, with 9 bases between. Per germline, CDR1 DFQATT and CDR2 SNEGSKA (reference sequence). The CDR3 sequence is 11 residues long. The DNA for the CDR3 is TGCAGTGCCAGGGCCGACTACGAGCAGTACTTC. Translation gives CSARADYEQYF.

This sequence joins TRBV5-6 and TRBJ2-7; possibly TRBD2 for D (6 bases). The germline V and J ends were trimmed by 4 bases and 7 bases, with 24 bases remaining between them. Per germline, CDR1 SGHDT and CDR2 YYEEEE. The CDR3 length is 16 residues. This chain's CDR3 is CASSPEGSLRGYEQYF. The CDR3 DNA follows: TGTGCCAGCAGCCCGGAGGGTTCCCTCCGGGGATATGAGCAGTACTTC.

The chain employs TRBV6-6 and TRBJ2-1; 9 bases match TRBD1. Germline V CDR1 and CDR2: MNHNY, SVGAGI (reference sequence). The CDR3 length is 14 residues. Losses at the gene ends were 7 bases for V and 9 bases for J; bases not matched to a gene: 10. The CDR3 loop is CASTRDRVQLEQFF. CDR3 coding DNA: TGTGCCAGCACCCGGGACAGGGTTCAACTTGAGCAGTTCTTC.

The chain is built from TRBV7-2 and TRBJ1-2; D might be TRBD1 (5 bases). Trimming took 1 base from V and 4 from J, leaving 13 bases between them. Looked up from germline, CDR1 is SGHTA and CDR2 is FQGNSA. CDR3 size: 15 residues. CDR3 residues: CASSLGAQGTYGYTF. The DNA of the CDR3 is TGTGCCAGCAGCTTAGGGGCCCAGGGTACCTATGGCTACACCTTC. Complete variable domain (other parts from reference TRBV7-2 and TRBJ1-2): GAGVSQSPSNKVTEKGKDVELRCDPISGHTALYWYRQSLGQGLEFLIYFQGNSAPDKSGLPSDRFSAERTGGSVSTLTIQRTQQEDSAVYLCASSLGAQGTYGYTFGSGTRLTVV.

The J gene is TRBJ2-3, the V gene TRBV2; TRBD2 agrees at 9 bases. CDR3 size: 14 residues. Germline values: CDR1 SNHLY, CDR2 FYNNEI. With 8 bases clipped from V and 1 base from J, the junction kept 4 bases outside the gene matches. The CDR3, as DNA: TGTGCCAGCGCGCGGGAGGGGGGCACAGATACGCAGTATTTT. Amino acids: CASAREGGTDTQYF.

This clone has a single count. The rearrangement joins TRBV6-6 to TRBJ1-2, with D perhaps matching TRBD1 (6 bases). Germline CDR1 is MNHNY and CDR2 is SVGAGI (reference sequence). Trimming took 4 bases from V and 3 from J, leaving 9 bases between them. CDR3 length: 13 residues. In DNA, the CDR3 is TGTGCCAGCAGTTCACAGGGTGACTATGGCTACACCTTC. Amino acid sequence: CASSSQGDYGYTF.

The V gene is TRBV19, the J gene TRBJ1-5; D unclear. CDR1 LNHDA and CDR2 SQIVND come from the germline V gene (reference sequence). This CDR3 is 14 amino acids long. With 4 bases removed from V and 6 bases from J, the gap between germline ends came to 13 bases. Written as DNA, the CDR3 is TGTGCCAGTAGTACCGGGAACCCCGGTCAGCCCCAGCATTTT. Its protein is CASSTGNPGQPQHF.

This CDR3 is CASSFRRSTDTQYF. The CDR3 DNA reads as TGTGCCAGTAGTTTCAGGCGCAGCACAGATACGCAGTATTTT. This chain links TRBV19 with TRBJ2-3; no clear D gene. This CDR3 contains 14 residues. Germline V gene sequence: CDR1 LNHDA, CDR2 SQIVND (reference sequence). Trimming took 5 bases from V and 0 from J, leaving 9 bases between them.

The CDR3 protein is CASSDGATEAFF. CDR3 in DNA: TGTGCCAGCAGTGACGGGGCCACTGAAGCTTTCTTT. This rearrangement joins TRBV6-4 to TRBJ1-1; the D gene is possibly TRBD1 (5 bases). The CDR3 covers 12 residues. The germline CDR1 and CDR2 sequences are MRHNA and SNTAGT. Trimming shortened V by 2 bases and J by 4 bases, and 5 bases separated the two germline ends.

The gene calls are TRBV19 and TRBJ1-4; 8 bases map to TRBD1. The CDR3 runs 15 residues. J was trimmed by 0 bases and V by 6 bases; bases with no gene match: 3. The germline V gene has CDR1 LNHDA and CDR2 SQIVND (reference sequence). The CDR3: CASSGTGATNEKLFF. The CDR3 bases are TGTGCCAGTAGCGGGACAGGTGCAACTAATGAAAAACTGTTTTTT.

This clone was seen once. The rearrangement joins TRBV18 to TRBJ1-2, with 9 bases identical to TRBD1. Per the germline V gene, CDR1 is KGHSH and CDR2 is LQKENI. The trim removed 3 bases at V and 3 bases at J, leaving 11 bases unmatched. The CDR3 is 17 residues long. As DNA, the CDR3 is TGTGCCAGCTCACCCCCCGGGACAGGGATGATAGACTATGGCTACACCTTC. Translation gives CASSPPGTGMIDYGYTF.

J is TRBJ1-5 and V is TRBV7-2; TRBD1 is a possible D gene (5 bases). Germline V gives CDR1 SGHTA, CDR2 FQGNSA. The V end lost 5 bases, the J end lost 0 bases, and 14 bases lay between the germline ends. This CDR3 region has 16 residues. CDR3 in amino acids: CASSPGKGNSNQPQHF. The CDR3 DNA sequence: TGTGCCAGCAGCCCAGGGAAGGGGAATAGCAATCAGCCCCAGCATTTT.

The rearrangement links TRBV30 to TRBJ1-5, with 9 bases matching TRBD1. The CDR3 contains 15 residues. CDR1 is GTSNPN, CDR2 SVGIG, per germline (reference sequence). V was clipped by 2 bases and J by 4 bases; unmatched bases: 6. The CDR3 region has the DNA TGTGCCTGGAGTATGGGGACAGGGCTTAATCAGCCCCAGCATTTT. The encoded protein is CAWSMGTGLNQPQHF.